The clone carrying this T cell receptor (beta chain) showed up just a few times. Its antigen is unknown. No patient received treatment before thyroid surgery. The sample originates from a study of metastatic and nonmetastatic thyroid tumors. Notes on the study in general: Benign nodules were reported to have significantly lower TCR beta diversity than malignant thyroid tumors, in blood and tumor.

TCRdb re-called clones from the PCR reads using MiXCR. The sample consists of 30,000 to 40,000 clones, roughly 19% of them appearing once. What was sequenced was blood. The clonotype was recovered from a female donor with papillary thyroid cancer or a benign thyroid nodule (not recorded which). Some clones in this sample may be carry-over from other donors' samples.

The CDR3 DNA reads as TGCGCCAGCAGCTACAGGGAGATGAGCACAGATACGCAGTATTTT. This translates into CASSYREMSTDTQYF. The rearrangement joins TRBV5-1 to TRBJ2-3, with D maybe TRBD1 (6 bases). CDR1 is SGHRS and CDR2 is YFSETQ in the germline V gene. This CDR3 comprises 15 residues. Trimming pared 3 bases from V and 0 bases from J, leaving 11 bases between.